This passage covers 25 T cell receptor beta chains from one sample sequenced in a study of T cell responses to AZD1222 COVID-19 vaccine. Profiling relied on immunoSEQ multiplex PCR, and the TCRdb table lists in-frame clones only, not all of them. The data show around 83,000 clones, approximately 85% seen once. The sequencing used peripheral blood, collected on day 0 of AZD1222 vaccination. Every receptor here comes from an adult in good health.

J is TRBJ2-1 and V is TRBV11-2, with 12 bases aligning to TRBD2. Germline-derived CDR1 and CDR2 are SGHAT and FQNNGV. With 5 bases clipped from V and 5 bases from J, the junction kept 7 bases outside the gene matches. The CDR3 covers 16 residues. This CDR3 is CASSPGLAGFDNEQFF. The CDR3 DNA sequence: TGTGCCAGCAGCCCGGGACTAGCGGGTTTTGACAATGAGCAGTTCTTC.

V and J are TRBV3-1 (or the pseudogene TRBV3-2) and TRBJ2-6; D unclear. Germline loops: CDR1 LGHDT, CDR2 YNNKEL (reference sequence). The length of the CDR3 is 20 residues. V shed 0 bases and J shed 0 bases, with 18 bases lying between them. CDR3 amino acids: CASSQESGKGNYSGANVLTF. CDR3 nucleotides: TGTGCCAGCAGCCAAGAATCCGGCAAAGGCAATTACTCTGGGGCCAACGTCCTGACTTTC.

V gene TRBV4-3 combines with J gene TRBJ2-1; a weak D match, TRBD1 (6 bases). The germline CDR1 and CDR2 sequences are LGHNA and YSLEER. The CDR3 is 12 amino acids. Trimming removed 3 bases from V and 10 bases from J, with 10 bases in between. CDR3 protein: CASSHIDREQFF. The CDR3 bases are TGCGCCAGCAGCCACATCGACAGGGAGCAGTTCTTC.

J is TRBJ2-5 and V is TRBV10-1; 11 bases line up with TRBD2. The CDR3 loop spans 13 amino acids. CDR1 is WNHNN and CDR2 is SYGVQD in the germline V gene (reference sequence). Trimming removed 9 bases from V and 2 bases from J; junction bases left unmatched: 2. The CDR3 DNA reads as TGCGCCAGGTTAGCGGGGGGGCAAGAGACCCAGTACTTC. Translated, it gives CARLAGGQETQYF.

This clone occurred a few times. The V and J genes are TRBV30 and TRBJ2-1; TRBD2 might be the D (5 bases). Germline V CDR1 and CDR2: GTSNPN, SVGIG (reference sequence). The CDR3 has 12 amino acids. The V gene lost 2 bases and the J gene lost 4 bases, with 6 bases spanning the gap. CDR3 protein: CAWSSGYNEQFF. CDR3 bases: TGTGCCTGGAGTTCGGGGTACAATGAGCAGTTCTTC.

The V call is TRBV5-1, the J call TRBJ2-1; unclear D gene. Germline V gene data show CDR1 as SGHRS and CDR2 as YFSETQ. The CDR3 consists of 16 residues. Trimming stripped 0 bases from V and 0 bases from J, with 10 bases between. CDR3 nucleotides: TGCGCCAGCAGCTTGGTTCCGGTCAGCTCCTACAATGAGCAGTTCTTC. Encoded protein: CASSLVPVSSYNEQFF. Full variable domain (outside the CDR3, taken from reference TRBV5-1 and TRBJ2-1): KAGVTQTPRYLIKTRGQQVTLSCSPISGHRSVSWYQQTPGQGLQFLFEYFSETQRNKGNFPGRFSGRQFSNSRSEMNVSTLELGDSALYLCASSLVPVSSYNEQFFGPGTRLTVL.

The chain recombines TRBV12-3 or TRBV12-4 with TRBJ1-6; no reliable D call. The CDR3 totals 13 residues. The V end lost 5 bases, the J end lost 7 bases, and 9 bases lay between the germline ends. The CDR3 reads CASSGGSNSPLHF. CDR3 sequence (DNA): TGTGCCAGCAGTGGAGGATCCAATTCACCCCTCCACTTT.

The gene calls are TRBV21-1 and TRBJ1-6. TRBV21-1 is reported as a pseudogene. There are 17 residues in the CDR3. CDR3 residues: CASSKEARGGFNSPLHF. The CDR3 nucleotides read TGTGCCAGCAGCAAAGAGGCCCGCGGAGGATTTAATTCACCCCTCCACTTT.

The rearrangement links TRBV6-2 or TRBV6-3 to TRBJ1-2; maybe TRBD1 (6 bases). Trimming took 5 bases from V and 4 from J, leaving 20 bases between them. Germline-derived CDR1 and CDR2 are MNHEY and SVGEGT. CDR3 length: 16 amino acids. This chain's CDR3 is CASSGADRTNLYGYTF. CDR3 nucleotides: TGTGCCAGCAGTGGTGCCGACAGGACGAACCTCTATGGCTACACCTTC.

This clone was observed a few times. J is TRBJ2-7 and V is TRBV10-2; 8 bases fit TRBD2. The CDR3 loop spans 13 amino acids. The ends lost 0 bases at V and 7 bases at J; junction bases unmatched: 2. The germline gives CDR1 WSHSY, CDR2 SAAADI. For the CDR3, the DNA is TGCGCCAGCAGTGAGTCGACGGGAGGGGAGCAGTACTTC. Translation: CASSESTGGEQYF.

The chain recombines TRBV5-1 with TRBJ2-3, with 9 bases lining up with TRBD2. The V gene's germline CDR1 is SGHRS and CDR2 YFSETQ. The CDR3 extends over 17 amino acids. V shed 1 base and J 3 bases; nucleotides not matched to a gene: 9. CDR3 bases: TGCGCCAGCAGCTTGAGGTTGGCGGGGGGGTCGACAGATACGCAGTATTTT. It translates to CASSLRLAGGSTDTQYF. Combining the CDR3 with reference TRBV5-1 and TRBJ2-3 gives the whole variable domain KAGVTQTPRYLIKTRGQQVTLSCSPISGHRSVSWYQQTPGQGLQFLFEYFSETQRNKGNFPGRFSGRQFSNSRSEMNVSTLELGDSALYLCASSLRLAGGSTDTQYFGPGTRLTVL.

This clone was detected only once. The chain is built from TRBV5-1 and TRBJ1-1; 8 nucleotides line up with TRBD1. J was trimmed by 4 bases and V by 4 bases; bases with no gene match: 6. The CDR3 loop spans 14 amino acids. Germline assignment: CDR1 SGHRS and CDR2 YFSETQ. CDR3 nucleotide sequence: TGCGCCAGCAGCGGACAGGGTGGGGTCACTGAAGCTTTCTTT. It encodes CASSGQGGVTEAFF.

V is TRBV7-2 and J is TRBJ2-4; D gene uncertain. The CDR3 contains 13 residues. Trimming took 7 bases from V and 5 from J, leaving 12 bases between them. The germline gives CDR1 SGHTA, CDR2 FQGNSA. CDR3 in DNA: TGTGCCAGCACCGTTCTCGGAGAAAACATTCAGTACTTC. This gives the protein CASTVLGENIQYF.

This chain uses TRBV4-1 with TRBJ1-4; D is perhaps TRBD1 (5 bases). V was shortened by 0 bases and J by 5 bases, with 10 bases between the two germline ends. CDR3 length: 15 residues. Germline CDR1 and CDR2: MGHRA and YSYEKL. The CDR3 region is CASSQETGRNEKLFF. CDR3 coding DNA: TGCGCCAGCAGCCAAGAAACAGGTCGAAATGAAAAACTGTTTTTT.

The rearrangement joins TRBV28 to TRBJ1-5, with TRBD1 identical over 11 bases. The germline CDR1 and CDR2 sequences are MDHEN and SYDVKM. There are 12 residues in the CDR3. V was clipped by 8 bases and J by 8 bases; unmatched bases: 2. The CDR3 spells CASGTGGKPQHF. DNA of the CDR3: TGTGCCAGCGGGACAGGGGGAAAGCCCCAGCATTTT.

The chain links TRBV18 to TRBJ1-2; TRBD1 aligns across 7 bases. This CDR3 is built from 14 residues. V lost 2 bases and J lost 13; bases outside the gene matches: 13. Germline V gene lookup returns CDR1 KGHSH and CDR2 LQKENI. The chain's CDR3 is CASSPGQVARASTF. CDR3 coding DNA: TGTGCCAGCTCACCAGGACAGGTAGCACGCGCGAGCACCTTC.

The J gene is TRBJ1-6, the V gene TRBV19, with a possible D match to TRBD1 (5 bases). The CDR3 covers 14 residues. V was trimmed by 8 bases and J by 2 bases, leaving 10 bases between them. Germline CDR1 is LNHDA and CDR2 is SQIVND (reference sequence). The CDR3 spells CASRGSAYNSPLHF. The CDR3 nucleotides read TGTGCCAGTCGGGGGAGCGCCTATAATTCACCCCTCCACTTT.

V usage is TRBV9 and J usage is TRBJ1-1, with D possibly being TRBD1 (6 bases). Trimming left V 0 bases short and J 4 bases short, with 19 bases between. There are 17 residues in the CDR3. Germline CDR1 SGDLS, CDR2 YYNGEE. CDR3 amino acids: CASSVDSGSGVITEAFF. CDR3 DNA: TGTGCCAGCAGCGTAGATTCTGGGTCAGGGGTGATCACTGAAGCTTTCTTT.

This chain connects TRBV6-6 to TRBJ2-7, with D possibly matching TRBD2 (6 bases). In germline, CDR1 is MNHNY, CDR2 SVGAGI (reference sequence). The CDR3 spans 17 residues. The V and J ends lost 5 bases and 2 bases respectively, with 22 bases between them. CDR3 bases: TGTGCCAGCAGTCCTCTGGTGGTCCTCGGGAGTGCCTACGAGCAGTACTTC. Protein sequence: CASSPLVVLGSAYEQYF.

In its sample, this clone was seen once. The rearrangement links TRBV30 to TRBJ1-4, with D possibly TRBD1 on 5 matching bases. V was clipped by 2 bases and J by 5 bases, with 12 bases between them. Germline-derived CDR1 and CDR2 are GTSNPN and SVGIG (reference sequence). This CDR3 has 14 residues. In DNA form, the CDR3 reads TGTGCCTGGAGTTTGGGGGGAAGAAATGAAAAACTGTTTTTT. Translation: CAWSLGGRNEKLFF.

The CDR3 DNA follows: TGTGCCAGCAGCCACAGGGTTGGGGACTTCCGAGCCAAAAACATTCAGTACTTC. Its protein product is CASSHRVGDFRAKNIQYF. The J gene is TRBJ2-4, the V gene TRBV14; D is perhaps TRBD2 (6 bases). Germline loops: CDR1 SGHDN, CDR2 FVKESK. V lost 3 bases to trimming and J lost 0 bases, with 18 bases between them. The CDR3 contains 18 residues.

The chain is built from TRBV28 and TRBJ2-6; 8 bases line up with TRBD1. Per germline, CDR1 MDHEN and CDR2 SYDVKM. The junction had 11 bases not matched to a gene; V was cut back by 5 bases and J by 11 bases. The CDR3 has 15 residues. CDR3 DNA sequence: TGTGCCAGCAGTCGCCCGACAGGGGCCTCGCACGTCCTGACTTTC. This gives the protein CASSRPTGASHVLTF.

Regarding this clone: One end of the junction fails to match germline, which may point to a read error. This CDR3 is CASSWGLSGFF. Written as DNA, the CDR3 is TGTGCCAGCAGTTGGGGCCTATCAGGGTTCTTC. This chain joins TRBV27 and TRBJ2-7, with TRBD1 as a possible D gene (5 bases). Per germline, CDR1 MNHEY and CDR2 SMNVEV (reference sequence). The CDR3 length is 11 residues.

The rearrangement joins TRBV29-1 to TRBJ2-7, with TRBD1 matching over 9 bases. The length of the CDR3 is 14 residues. Germline CDR1 SQVTM, CDR2 ANQGSEA. The V and J ends lost 7 bases and 3 bases, in that order; junction bases with no gene match: 10. Written as DNA, the CDR3 is TGCAGCGCTATCCCGGGACAGGGACTCTACGAGCAGTACTTC. It encodes CSAIPGQGLYEQYF.

A note on this clone: Different DNA sequences within this sample yield the same CDR3. The chain couples TRBV5-1 to TRBJ2-2; no clear D. The CDR3 spans 15 residues. In germline, CDR1 is SGHRS, CDR2 YFSETQ. Trimming removed 0 bases at V and 4 bases at J, with 10 bases between. The CDR3 DNA reads as TGCGCCAGCAGCTTGGCCGTGGCAGGCACCGGGGAGCTGTTTTTT. Amino acids: CASSLAVAGTGELFF.